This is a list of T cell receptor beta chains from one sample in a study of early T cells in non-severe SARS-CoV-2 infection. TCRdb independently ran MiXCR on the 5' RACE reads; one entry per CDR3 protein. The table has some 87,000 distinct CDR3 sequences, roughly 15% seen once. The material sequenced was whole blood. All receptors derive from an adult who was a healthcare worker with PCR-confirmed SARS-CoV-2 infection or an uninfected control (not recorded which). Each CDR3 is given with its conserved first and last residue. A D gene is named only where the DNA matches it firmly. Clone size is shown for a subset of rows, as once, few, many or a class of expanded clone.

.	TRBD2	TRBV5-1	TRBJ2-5	CASSPREVAGRYQETQYF	TGCGCCAGCAGCCCCCGGGAGGTGGCGGGGCGTTACCAAGAGACCCAGTACTTC
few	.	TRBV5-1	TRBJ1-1	CASSLLGVNTEAFF	TGCGCCAGCAGCTTGTTAGGGGTGAACACTGAAGCTTTCTTT
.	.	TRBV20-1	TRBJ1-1	CSVKADTEAFF	TGCAGTGTCAAGGCTGACACTGAAGCTTTCTTT
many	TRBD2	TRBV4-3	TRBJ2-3	CASSQDLAGGRDTQYF	TGCGCCAGCAGCCAAGATCTAGCGGGGGGGAGGGATACGCAGTATTTT
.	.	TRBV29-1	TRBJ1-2	CSATGRGGYTF	TGCAGCGCCACCGGGCGTGGTGGCTACACCTTC
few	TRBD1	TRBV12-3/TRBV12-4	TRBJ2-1	CASSSKQGYNEQFF	TGTGCCAGCAGTTCAAAACAGGGGTACAATGAGCAGTTCTTC
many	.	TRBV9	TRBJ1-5	CASSVGGVSQPQHF	TGTGCCAGCAGCGTAGGTGGAGTTTCACAACCCCAGCATTTT
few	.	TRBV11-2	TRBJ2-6	CASSLVLAGHGANVLTF	TGTGCCAGCAGCTTAGTTTTGGCAGGGCACGGGGCCAACGTCCTGACTTTC
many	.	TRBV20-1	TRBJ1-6	CSATHPQDNSPLHF	TGCAGTGCCACCCATCCCCAAGATAATTCACCCCTCCACTTT
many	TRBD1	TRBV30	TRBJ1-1	CAWATGRTTEAFF	TGTGCCTGGGCGACAGGGAGAACAACTGAAGCTTTCTTT
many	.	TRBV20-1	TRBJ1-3	CSARERRSGNTIYF	TGCAGTGCTAGAGAGCGGAGGTCTGGAAACACCATATATTTT
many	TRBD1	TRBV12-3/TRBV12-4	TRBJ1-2	CASTRTGLKGDGYTF	TGTGCCAGCACCAGGACAGGGTTAAAGGGGGATGGCTACACCTTC
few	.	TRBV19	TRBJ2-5	CASSPNPGAGRETQYF	TGTGCCAGTAGTCCCAACCCGGGGGCAGGGAGAGAGACCCAGTACTTC